The 8 T cell receptor beta chains reported below all come from one sample, sequenced in a study of blood T cell repertoires in COVID-19. The table came from immunoSEQ multiplex PCR; TCRdb's copy has only in-frame clones and leaves some out. The table shows tens of thousands of clones, with around 84% occurring only once. Sequenced input: peripheral blood. These receptor sequences come from an elderly man with acute or convalescent COVID-19.

The genes are TRBV19 and TRBJ1-2; D is unresolved. The V gene lost 8 bases and the J gene lost 1 base, with 8 bases spanning the gap. The CDR3 is 12 residues long. Per the germline V gene, CDR1 is LNHDA and CDR2 is SQIVND (reference sequence). The CDR3 DNA reads TGTGCCAGTTCAGGCAGTAACTATGGCTACACCTTC. Translating it yields CASSGSNYGYTF.

This chain links TRBV27 with TRBJ2-7; 12 bases agree with TRBD2. Germline lookup yields CDR1 MNHEY and CDR2 SMNVEV (reference sequence). The CDR3 is 15 amino acids. Trimming removed 7 bases from V and 3 bases from J; junction bases left unmatched: 7. The CDR3 nucleotides are TGTGCCAGCAACCTAGCGGGAGGGTCGGACTACGAGCAGTACTTC. Protein: CASNLAGGSDYEQYF.

V gene TRBV19 combines with J gene TRBJ1-2, with 9 bases matching TRBD1. Germline V gene sequence: CDR1 LNHDA, CDR2 SQIVND (reference sequence). After removal of 5 bases from V and 2 bases from J, the junction contained 6 bases not matched to a gene. This CDR3 is built from 15 residues. The CDR3 coding sequence is TGTGCCAGTAGTTCGACAGGGGGTTTAAACTATGGCTACACCTTC. Translation: CASSSTGGLNYGYTF.

The chain couples TRBV19 to TRBJ2-1; possible D gene TRBD2, 6 bases. Trimming took 3 bases from V and 8 from J, leaving 17 bases between them. Germline V gene sequence: CDR1 LNHDA, CDR2 SQIVND (reference sequence). CDR3 size: 15 residues. This CDR3 reads CASSIGTPYADEQFF. The CDR3 coding sequence is TGTGCCAGTAGTATCGGGACTCCATATGCCGATGAGCAGTTCTTC.

The rearrangement links TRBV24-1 to TRBJ2-3; 12 nucleotides agree with TRBD1. V shed 6 bases and J 2 bases; nucleotides not matched to a gene: 5. The germline gives CDR1 KGHDR, CDR2 SFDVKD. This CDR3 spans 16 amino acids. As DNA, the CDR3 is TGTGCCACCAGTCCTCCGGGACAGGGGGCCACAGATACGCAGTATTTT. Translated: CATSPPGQGATDTQYF.

This clone was recorded a few times. The rearrangement uses TRBV19 and TRBJ1-3; D perhaps matches TRBD1 (5 bases). Between the trimmed V and J ends, which lost 4 bases and 3 bases, there was a span of 13 bases. Germline V lookup: CDR1 LNHDA, CDR2 SQIVND (reference sequence). The CDR3 runs to 15 residues. In nucleotides, the CDR3 is TGTGCCAGTAGTAAACTCCAGGGCGGTGGAAACACCATATATTTT. Translating gives CASSKLQGGGNTIYF.

The V call is TRBV7-2, the J call TRBJ1-1, with unresolved D. This CDR3 has 14 residues. From germline, CDR1 is SGHTA and CDR2 FQGNSA. The ends were cut back, 5 bases at V and 0 bases at J, with 10 bases in the middle. The CDR3 here is CASSRSSMNTEAFF. The CDR3 DNA reads as TGTGCCAGCAGCCGCAGTTCGATGAACACTGAAGCTTTCTTT.

This sequence joins TRBV11-2 and TRBJ1-2; D is ambiguous. The CDR3 is 12 amino acids. Trimming stripped 8 bases from V and 6 bases from J, with 13 bases between. Per the germline V gene, CDR1 is SGHAT and CDR2 is FQNNGV. CDR3 DNA: TGTGCCAGCCGTACAGTAGGTAATGGCTACACCTTC. Its translation: CASRTVGNGYTF.